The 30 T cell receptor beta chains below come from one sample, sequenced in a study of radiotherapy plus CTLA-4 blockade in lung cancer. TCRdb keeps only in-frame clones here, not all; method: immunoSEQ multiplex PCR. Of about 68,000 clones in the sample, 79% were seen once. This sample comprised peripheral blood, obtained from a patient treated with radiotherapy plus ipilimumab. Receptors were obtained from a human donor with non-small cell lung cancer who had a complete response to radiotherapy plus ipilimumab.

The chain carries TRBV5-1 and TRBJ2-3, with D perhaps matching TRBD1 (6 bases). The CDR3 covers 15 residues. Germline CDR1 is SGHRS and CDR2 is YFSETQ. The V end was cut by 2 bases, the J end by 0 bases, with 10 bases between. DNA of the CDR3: TGCGCCAGCAGCTTACACAGGGAAAGCACAGATACGCAGTATTTT. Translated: CASSLHRESTDTQYF. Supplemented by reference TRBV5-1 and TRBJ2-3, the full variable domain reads KAGVTQTPRYLIKTRGQQVTLSCSPISGHRSVSWYQQTPGQGLQFLFEYFSETQRNKGNFPGRFSGRQFSNSRSEMNVSTLELGDSALYLCASSLHRESTDTQYFGPGTRLTVL.

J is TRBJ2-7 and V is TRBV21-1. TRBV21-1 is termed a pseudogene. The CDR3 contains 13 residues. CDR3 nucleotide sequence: TGTGCCAGCAGCCCCCGGACGGTCTACGAGCAGTACGTC. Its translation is CASSPRTVYEQYV.

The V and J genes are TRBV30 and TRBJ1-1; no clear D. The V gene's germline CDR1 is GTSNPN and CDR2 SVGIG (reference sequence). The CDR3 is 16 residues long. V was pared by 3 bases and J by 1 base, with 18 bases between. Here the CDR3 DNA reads TGTGCCTGGAGGAAACGGTACGGGTTGGGGAACACTGAAGCTTTCTTT. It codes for CAWRKRYGLGNTEAFF.

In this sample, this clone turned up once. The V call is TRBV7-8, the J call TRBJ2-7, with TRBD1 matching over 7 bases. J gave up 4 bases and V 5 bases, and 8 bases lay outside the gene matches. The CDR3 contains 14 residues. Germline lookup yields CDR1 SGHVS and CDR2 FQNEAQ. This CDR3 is CASSKEQGRYEQYV. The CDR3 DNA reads TGTGCCAGCAGCAAAGAACAGGGGCGGTACGAGCAGTACGTC.

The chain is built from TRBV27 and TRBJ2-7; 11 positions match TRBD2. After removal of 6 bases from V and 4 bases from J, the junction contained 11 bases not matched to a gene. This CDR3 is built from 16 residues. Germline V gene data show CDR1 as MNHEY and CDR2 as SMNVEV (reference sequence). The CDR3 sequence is CASRSLGTSGFYEQYV. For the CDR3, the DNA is TGTGCCAGCAGGTCTTTGGGGACTAGCGGCTTTTACGAGCAGTACGTC.

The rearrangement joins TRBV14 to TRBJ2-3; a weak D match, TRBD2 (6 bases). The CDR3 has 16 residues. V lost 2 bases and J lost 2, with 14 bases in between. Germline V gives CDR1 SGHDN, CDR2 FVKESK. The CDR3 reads CASSQFPGLSTDTQYF. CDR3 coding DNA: TGTGCCAGCAGCCAATTTCCGGGACTCTCCACAGATACGCAGTATTTT.

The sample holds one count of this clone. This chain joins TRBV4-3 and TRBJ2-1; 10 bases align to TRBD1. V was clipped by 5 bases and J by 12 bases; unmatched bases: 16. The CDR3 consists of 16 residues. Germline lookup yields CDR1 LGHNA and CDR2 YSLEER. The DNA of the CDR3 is TGCGCCAGCAGCACGCGGACAGGGGGAGGAATGAAGGGGCAGTTCTTC. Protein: CASSTRTGGGMKGQFF.

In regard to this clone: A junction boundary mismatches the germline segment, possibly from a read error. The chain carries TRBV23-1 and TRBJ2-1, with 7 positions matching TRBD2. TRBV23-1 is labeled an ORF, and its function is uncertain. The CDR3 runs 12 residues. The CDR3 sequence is CASSQWVAGLLF. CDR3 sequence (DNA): TGCGCCAGCAGTCAATGGGTAGCGGGCCTCCTCTTC.

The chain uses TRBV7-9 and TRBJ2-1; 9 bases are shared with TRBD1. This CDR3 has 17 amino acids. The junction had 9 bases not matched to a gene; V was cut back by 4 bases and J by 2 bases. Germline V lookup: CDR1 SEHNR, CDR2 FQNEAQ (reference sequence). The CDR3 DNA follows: TGTGCCAGCAGCTCGTCTAATCGGGACAGGGCCTACAATGAGCAGTTCTTC. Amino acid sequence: CASSSSNRDRAYNEQFF. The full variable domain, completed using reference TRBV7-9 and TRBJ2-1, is DTGVSQNPRHKITKRGQNVTFRCDPISEHNRLYWYRQTLGQGPEFLTYFQNEAQLEKSRLLSDRFSAERPKGSFSTLEIQRTEQGDSAMYLCASSSSNRDRAYNEQFFGPGTRLTVL.

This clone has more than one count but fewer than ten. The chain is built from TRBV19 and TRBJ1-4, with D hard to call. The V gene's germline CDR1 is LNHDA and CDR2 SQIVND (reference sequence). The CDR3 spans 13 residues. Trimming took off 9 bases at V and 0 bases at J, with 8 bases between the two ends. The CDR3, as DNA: TGTGCCAGCAAAGATTCAACTAATGAAAAACTGTTTTTT. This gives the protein CASKDSTNEKLFF.

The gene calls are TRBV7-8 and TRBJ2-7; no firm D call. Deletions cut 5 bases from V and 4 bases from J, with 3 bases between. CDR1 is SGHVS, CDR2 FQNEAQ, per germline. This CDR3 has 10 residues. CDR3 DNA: TGTGCCAGCAGCGGATACGAGCAGTACTTC. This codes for CASSGYEQYF.

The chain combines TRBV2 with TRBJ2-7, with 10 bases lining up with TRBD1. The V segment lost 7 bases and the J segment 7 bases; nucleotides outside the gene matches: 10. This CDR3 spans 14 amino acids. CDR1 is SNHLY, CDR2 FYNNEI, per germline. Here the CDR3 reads CASTRGTGVSEQYV. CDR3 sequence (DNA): TGTGCCAGCACCCGGGGGACAGGGGTTTCTGAGCAGTACGTC.

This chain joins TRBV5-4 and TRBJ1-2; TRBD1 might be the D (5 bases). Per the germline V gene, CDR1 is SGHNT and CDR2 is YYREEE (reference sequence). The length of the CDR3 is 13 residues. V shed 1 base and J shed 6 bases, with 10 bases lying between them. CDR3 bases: TGTGCCAGCAGCTTGTCGAGGGGCGATGGCTACACCTTC. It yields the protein CASSLSRGDGYTF.

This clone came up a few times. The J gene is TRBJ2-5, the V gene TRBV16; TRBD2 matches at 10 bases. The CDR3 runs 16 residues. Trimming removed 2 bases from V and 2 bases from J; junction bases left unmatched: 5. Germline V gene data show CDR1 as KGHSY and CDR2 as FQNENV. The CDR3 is CASSQTTSGLQETQYF. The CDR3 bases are TGTGCCAGCAGCCAAACGACTAGCGGGCTACAAGAGACCCAGTACTTC.

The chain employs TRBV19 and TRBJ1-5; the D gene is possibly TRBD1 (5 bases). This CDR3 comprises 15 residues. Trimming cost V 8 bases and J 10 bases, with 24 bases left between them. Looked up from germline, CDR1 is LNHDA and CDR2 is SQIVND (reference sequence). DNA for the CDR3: TGTGCCAGTGCCACCTCCGAGGGCAGGGTCAGCCCCCAGCATTTT. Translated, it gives CASATSEGRVSPQHF.

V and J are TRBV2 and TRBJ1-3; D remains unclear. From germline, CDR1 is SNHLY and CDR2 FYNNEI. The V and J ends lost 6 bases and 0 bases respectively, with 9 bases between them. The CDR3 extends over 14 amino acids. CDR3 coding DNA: TGTGCCAGCAGCGGGGATGCCTCTGGAAACACCATATATTTT. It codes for CASSGDASGNTIYF.

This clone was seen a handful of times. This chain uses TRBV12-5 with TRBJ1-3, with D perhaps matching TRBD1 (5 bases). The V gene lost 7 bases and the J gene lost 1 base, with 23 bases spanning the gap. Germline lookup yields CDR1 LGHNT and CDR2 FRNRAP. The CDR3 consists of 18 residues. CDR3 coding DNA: TGTGCTAGTGCCCCCGGGACTGATCTTGTGGGGTCTGGAAACACCATATATTTT. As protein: CASAPGTDLVGSGNTIYF. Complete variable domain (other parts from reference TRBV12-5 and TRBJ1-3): DARVTQTPRHKVTEMGQEVTMRCQPILGHNTVFWYRQTMMQGLELLAYFRNRAPLDDSGMPKDRFSAEMPDATLATLKIQPSEPRDSAVYFCASAPGTDLVGSGNTIYFGEGSWLTVV.

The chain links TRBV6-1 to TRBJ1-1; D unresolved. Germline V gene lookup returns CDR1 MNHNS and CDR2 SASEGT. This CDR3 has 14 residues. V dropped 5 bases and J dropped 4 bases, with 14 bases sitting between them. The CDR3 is CASSSELMVTEAFF. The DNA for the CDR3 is TGTGCCAGCAGTTCAGAGCTCATGGTCACTGAAGCTTTCTTT.

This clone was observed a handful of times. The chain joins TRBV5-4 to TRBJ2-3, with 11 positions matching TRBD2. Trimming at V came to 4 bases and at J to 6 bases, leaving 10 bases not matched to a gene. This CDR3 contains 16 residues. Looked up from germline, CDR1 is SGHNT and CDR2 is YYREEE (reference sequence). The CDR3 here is CASSAGLAGGRDTQYF. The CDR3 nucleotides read TGTGCCAGCAGCGCCGGACTAGCGGGCGGCAGGGATACGCAGTATTTT.

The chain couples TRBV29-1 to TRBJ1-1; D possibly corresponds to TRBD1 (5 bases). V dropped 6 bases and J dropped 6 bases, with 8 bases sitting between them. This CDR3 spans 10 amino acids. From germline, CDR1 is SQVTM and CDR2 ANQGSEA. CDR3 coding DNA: TGCAGCGTCGGGGCGTCTGAAGCTTTCTTT. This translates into CSVGASEAFF.

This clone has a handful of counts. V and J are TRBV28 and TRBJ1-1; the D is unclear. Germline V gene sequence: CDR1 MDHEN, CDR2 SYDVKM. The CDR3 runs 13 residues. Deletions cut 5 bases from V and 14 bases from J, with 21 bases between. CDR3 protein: CASSGKGIPSSFF. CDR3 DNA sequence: TGTGCCAGCAGTGGCAAAGGAATACCAAGCTCATTCTTT. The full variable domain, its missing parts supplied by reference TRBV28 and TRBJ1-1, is DVKVTQSSRYLVKRTGEKVFLECVQDMDHENMFWYRQDPGLGLRLIYFSYDVKMKEKGDIPEGYSVSREKKERFSLILESASTNQTSMYLCASSGKGIPSSFFGQGTRLTVV.

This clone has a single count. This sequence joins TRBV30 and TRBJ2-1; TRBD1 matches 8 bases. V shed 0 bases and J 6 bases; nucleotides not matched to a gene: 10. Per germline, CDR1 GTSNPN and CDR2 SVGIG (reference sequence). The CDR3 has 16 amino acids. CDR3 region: CAWSVRVRGRRNEQFF. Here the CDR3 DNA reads TGTGCCTGGAGTGTACGTGTCAGGGGGCGCCGCAATGAGCAGTTCTTC.

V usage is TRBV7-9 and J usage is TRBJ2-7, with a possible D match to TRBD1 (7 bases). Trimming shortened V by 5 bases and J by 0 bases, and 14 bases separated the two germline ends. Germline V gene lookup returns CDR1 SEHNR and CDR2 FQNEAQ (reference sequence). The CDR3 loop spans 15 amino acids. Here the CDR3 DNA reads TGTGCCAGCAGCGCGGGACAGAGTTACTCCTACGAGCAGTACGTC. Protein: CASSAGQSYSYEQYV.

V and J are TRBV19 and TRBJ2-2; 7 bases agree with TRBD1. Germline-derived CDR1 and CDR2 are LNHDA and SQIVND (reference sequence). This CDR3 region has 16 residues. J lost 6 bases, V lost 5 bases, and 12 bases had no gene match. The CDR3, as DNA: TGTGCCAGTAGTGGACTCAGGGGGTTCATCTCCGGGGAGCTGTTTTTT. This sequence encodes CASSGLRGFISGELFF.

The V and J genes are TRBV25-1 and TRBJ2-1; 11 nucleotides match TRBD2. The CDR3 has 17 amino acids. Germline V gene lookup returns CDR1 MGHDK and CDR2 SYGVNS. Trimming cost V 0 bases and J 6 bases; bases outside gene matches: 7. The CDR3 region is CASSEYSLAGEGNEQFF. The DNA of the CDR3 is TGTGCCAGCAGTGAATACTCACTAGCGGGAGAAGGCAATGAGCAGTTCTTC.

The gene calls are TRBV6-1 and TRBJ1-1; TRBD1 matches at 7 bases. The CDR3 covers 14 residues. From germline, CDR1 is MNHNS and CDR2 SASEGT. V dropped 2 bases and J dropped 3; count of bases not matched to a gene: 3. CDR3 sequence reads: CASSEQGGDTEAFF. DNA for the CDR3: TGTGCCAGCAGTGAACAGGGGGGGGACACTGAAGCTTTCTTT.

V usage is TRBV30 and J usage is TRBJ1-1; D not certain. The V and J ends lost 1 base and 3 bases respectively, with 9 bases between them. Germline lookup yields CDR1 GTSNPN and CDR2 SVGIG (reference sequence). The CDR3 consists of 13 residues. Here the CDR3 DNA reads TGTGCCTGGAGTGACGGGTCATACACTGAAGCTTTCTTT. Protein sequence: CAWSDGSYTEAFF. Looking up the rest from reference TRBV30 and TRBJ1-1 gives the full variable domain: SQTIHQWPATLVQPVGSPLSLECTVEGTSNPNLYWYRQAAGRGLQLLFYSVGIGQISSEVPQNLSASRPQDRQFILSSKKLLLSDSGFYLCAWSDGSYTEAFFGQGTRLTVV.

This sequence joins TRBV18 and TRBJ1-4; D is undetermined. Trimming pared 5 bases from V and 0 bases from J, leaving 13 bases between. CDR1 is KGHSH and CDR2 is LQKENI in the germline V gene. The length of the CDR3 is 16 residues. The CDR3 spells CASSKTDRTTNEKLFF. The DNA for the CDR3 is TGTGCCAGCTCAAAAACCGACCGCACAACTAATGAAAAACTGTTTTTT.

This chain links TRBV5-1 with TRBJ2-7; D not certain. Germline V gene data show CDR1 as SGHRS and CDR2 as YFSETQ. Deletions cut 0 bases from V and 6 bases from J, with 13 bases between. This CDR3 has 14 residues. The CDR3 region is CASSLAWGSSEQYV. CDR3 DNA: TGCGCCAGCAGCTTGGCCTGGGGATCTTCCGAGCAGTACGTC.

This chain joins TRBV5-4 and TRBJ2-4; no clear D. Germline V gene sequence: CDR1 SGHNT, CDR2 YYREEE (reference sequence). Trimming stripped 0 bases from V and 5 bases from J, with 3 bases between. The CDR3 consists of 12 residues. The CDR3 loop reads CASSLDQNIQYF. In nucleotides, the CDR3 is TGTGCCAGCAGCTTGGATCAAAACATTCAGTACTTC.